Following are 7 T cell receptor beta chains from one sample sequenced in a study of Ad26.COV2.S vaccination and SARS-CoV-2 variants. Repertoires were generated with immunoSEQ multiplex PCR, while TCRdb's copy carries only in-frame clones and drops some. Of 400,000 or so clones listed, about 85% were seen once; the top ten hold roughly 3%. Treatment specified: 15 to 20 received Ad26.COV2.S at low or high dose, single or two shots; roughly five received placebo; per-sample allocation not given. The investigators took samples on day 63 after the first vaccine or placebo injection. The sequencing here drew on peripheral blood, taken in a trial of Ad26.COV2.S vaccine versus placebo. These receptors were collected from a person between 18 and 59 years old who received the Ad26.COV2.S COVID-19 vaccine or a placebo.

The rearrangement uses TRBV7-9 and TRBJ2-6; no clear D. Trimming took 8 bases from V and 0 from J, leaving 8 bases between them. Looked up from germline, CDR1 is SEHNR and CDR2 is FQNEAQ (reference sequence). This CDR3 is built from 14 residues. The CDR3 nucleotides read TGTGCCAGCTATTTACACTCTGGGGCCAACGTCCTGACTTTC. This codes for CASYLHSGANVLTF.

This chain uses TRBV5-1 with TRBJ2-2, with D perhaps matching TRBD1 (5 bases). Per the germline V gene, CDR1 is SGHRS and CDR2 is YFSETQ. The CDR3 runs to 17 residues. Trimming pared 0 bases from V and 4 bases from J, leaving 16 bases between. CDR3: CASSLGTQGIGTGELFF. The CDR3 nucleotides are TGCGCCAGCAGCTTGGGAACCCAGGGTATCGGCACCGGGGAGCTGTTTTTT.

CDR3 nucleotides: TGCGCCAGCAGCTTGGCCGCACAGGCAACCTACAATGAGCAGTTCTTC. Protein sequence: CASSLAAQATYNEQFF. The V call is TRBV5-1, the J call TRBJ2-1, with a tentative D call TRBD1 (5 bases). V lost 0 bases, J lost 2 bases, and 12 bases lay in between. Germline CDR1 is SGHRS and CDR2 is YFSETQ. The CDR3 is 16 residues long.

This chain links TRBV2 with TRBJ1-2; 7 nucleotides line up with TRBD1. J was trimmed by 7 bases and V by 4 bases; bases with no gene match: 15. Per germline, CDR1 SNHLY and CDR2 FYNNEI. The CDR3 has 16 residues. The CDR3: CASSAFRDTGDSGYTF. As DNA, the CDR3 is TGTGCCAGCAGTGCCTTCAGAGATACAGGGGATTCTGGCTACACCTTC.

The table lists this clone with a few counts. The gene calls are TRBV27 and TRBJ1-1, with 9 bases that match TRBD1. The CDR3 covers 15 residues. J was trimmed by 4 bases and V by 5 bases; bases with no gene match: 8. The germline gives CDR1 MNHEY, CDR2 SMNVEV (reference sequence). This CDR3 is CASSTTGQGITEAFF. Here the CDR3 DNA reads TGTGCCAGCAGTACAACCGGACAGGGGATCACTGAAGCTTTCTTT.

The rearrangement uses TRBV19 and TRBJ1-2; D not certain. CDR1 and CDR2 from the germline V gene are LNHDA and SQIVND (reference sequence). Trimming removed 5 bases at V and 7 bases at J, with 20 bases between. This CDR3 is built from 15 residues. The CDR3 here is CASSPGRVGIGGYTF. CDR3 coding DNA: TGTGCCAGTAGTCCCGGACGCGTTGGAATCGGTGGCTACACCTTC.

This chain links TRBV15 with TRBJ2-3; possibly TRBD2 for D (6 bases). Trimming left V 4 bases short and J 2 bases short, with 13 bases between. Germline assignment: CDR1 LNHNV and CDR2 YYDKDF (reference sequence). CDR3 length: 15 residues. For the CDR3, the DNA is TGTGCCACCAGCACCAGGACTACCACCACAGATACGCAGTATTTT. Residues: CATSTRTTTTDTQYF.